These 4 T cell receptor beta chains were sequenced from one sample in a study of Graves' ophthalmopathy and Graves' hyperthyroidism. From RNA, the CDR3 regions of TCR beta chains were amplified and sequenced. Investigators did first-round RT-PCR with HTBI primers, then second-round multiplex PCR. TCRdb recomputed calls from the multiplex PCR reads with MiXCR, one row per CDR3 protein. The table lists about 380,000 distinct CDR3 sequences, just over 15% of them singletons, with 5.5% to 7% in the top ten. The specimen was peripheral blood. These receptor sequences come from a woman aged 18-29 years with stable Graves' hyperthyroidism.

In its sample, this clonotype was seen many times. The V gene is TRBV19, the J gene TRBJ1-2; D gene unclear. The CDR3 contains 14 residues. Per germline, CDR1 LNHDA and CDR2 SQIVND (reference sequence). Trimming removed 7 bases at V and 2 bases at J, with 14 bases between. The CDR3 region has the DNA TGTGCCAGTACCCCGCGAGGCCGCAACTATGGCTACACCTTC. It specifies CASTPRGRNYGYTF.

For this clonotype: One end of the junction fails to match germline, which may point to a read error. This chain uses TRBV4-1 with TRBJ2-4; 8 bases are a match to TRBD2. The CDR3 consists of 16 residues. Germline CDR1 is MGHRA and CDR2 is YSYEKL. CDR3 nucleotide sequence: TGCGCCAGCAGCCAAGCGGGGGGGCTAGCCAAAAACGTTCAGTACTTC. This gives the protein CASSQAGGLAKNVQYF.

J is TRBJ1-1 and V is TRBV6-4; no firm D call. Germline V lookup: CDR1 MRHNA, CDR2 SNTAGT. Trimming stripped 5 bases from V and 1 base from J, with 11 bases between. This CDR3 comprises 14 residues. The CDR3 sequence is CASSFPESNTEAFF. The CDR3 nucleotides are TGTGCCAGCAGTTTCCCAGAATCGAACACTGAAGCTTTCTTT.

Ten or more counts support this clonotype. V gene TRBV27 combines with J gene TRBJ2-5; D gene ambiguous. Germline CDR1 and CDR2: MNHEY and SMNVEV (reference sequence). There are 13 residues in the CDR3. Trimming cost V 11 bases and J 5 bases, with 18 bases left between them. CDR3 sequence reads: CASFSPLGETQYF. As DNA, the CDR3 is TGTGCCTCCTTCTCTCCCCTAGGGGAGACCCAGTACTTC.